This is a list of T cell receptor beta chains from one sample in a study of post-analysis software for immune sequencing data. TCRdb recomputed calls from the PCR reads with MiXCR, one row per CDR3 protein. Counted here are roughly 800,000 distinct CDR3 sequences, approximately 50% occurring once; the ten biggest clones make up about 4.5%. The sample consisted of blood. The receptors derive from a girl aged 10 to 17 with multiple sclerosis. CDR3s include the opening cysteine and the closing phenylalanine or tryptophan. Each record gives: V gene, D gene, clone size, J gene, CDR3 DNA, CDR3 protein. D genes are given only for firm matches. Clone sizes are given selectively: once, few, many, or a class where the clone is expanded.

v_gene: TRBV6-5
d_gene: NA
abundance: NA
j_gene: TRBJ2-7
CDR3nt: TGTGCCAGCAGTCCCATCAACCACGAGCAGTACTTC
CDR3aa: CASSPINHEQYF

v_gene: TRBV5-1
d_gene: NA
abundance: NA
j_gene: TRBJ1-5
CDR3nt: TGCGCCAGCAGCTTGGGGACATTTGGGTCAGGTCCCCAGCATTTT
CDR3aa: CASSLGTFGSGPQHF

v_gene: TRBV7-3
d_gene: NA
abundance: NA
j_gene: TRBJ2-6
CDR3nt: TGTGCCAGCAGCTTAAGTCTGCGAAGCTCTGGGGCCAACGTCCTGACTTTC
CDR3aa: CASSLSLRSSGANVLTF

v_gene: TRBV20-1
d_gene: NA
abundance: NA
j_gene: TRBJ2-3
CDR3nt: TGCAGTGCTAGCGGCGATCCAGATACGCAGTATTTT
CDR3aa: CSASGDPDTQYF

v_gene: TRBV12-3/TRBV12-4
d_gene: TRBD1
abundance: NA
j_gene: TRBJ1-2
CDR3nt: TGTGCCAGCAGTCTGCTCAAGGGACAGGGGAATGGCTACACCTTC
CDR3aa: CASSLLKGQGNGYTF

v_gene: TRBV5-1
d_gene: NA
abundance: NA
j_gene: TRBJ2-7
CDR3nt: TGCGCCAGCAGCTTGAGCAGGGATCTTCTCCTTTACGAGCAGTACTTC
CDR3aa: CASSLSRDLLLYEQYF

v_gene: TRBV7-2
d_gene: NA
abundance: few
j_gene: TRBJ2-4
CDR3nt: TGTGCCAGCAGCTTAAGTAGGGTAAACATTCAGTACTTC
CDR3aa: CASSLSRVNIQYF

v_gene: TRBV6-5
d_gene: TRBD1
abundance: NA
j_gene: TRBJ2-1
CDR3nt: TGTGCCAGCAATCACAAAGCCGGACAGGGATACAATGAGCAGTTCTTC
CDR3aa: CASNHKAGQGYNEQFF

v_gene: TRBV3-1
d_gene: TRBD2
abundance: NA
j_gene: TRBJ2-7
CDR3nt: TGCGCCAGCAGCCAAGAAAGGCAGCGGGGCTTCCCCTACGAGCAGTACTTC
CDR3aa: CASSQERQRGFPYEQYF

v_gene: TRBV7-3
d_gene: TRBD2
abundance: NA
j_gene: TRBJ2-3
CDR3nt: TGTGCCAGCAGCTTAACGTGGTCTAGCGGGAGGGCAGATACGCAGTATTTT
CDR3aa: CASSLTWSSGRADTQYF

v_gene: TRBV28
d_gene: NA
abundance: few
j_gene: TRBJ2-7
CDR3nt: TGTGCCAGCAGTTTCGGGAGGGTTGGGGACAGGGACGAGCAGTACTTC
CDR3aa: CASSFGRVGDRDEQYF

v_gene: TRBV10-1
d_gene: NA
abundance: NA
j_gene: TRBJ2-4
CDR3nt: TGCGCCAGCTCCTACGGGGGACTCCAAGATGTTAAAAACATTCGGTACTTC
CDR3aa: CASSYGGLQDVKNIRYF

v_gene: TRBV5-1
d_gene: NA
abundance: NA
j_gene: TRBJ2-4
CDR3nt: TGCGCCCGAGCCTCGGGGAACATTCAGTACTTC
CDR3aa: CARASGNIQYF

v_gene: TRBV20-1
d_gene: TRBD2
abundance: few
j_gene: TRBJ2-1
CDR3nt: TGCAGTGCTAGGGCTAGCGGGAGGCGGGATGAGCAGTTCTTC
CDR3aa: CSARASGRRDEQFF

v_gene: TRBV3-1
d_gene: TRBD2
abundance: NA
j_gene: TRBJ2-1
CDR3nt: TGTGCCAGCAGCCGCGGGACTAGCAGTGGAAATGAGCAGTTCTTC
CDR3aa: CASSRGTSSGNEQFF

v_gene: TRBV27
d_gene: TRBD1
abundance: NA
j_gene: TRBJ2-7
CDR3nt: TGTGCCAGCAGTTCCCCGGGACAGGGGTTTGACGAGCAGTACTTC
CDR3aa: CASSSPGQGFDEQYF

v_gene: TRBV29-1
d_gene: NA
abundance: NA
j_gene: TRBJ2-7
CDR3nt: TGCAGCGTTGAAGCTCCCCTGGCAGGACGCAATGAGCAGTACTTC
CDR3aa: CSVEAPLAGRNEQYF

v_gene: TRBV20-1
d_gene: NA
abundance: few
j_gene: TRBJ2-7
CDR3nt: TGCAGTGCTAGATCTGGCGCCGAGATCTCCTACGAGCAGTACTTC
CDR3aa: CSARSGAEISYEQYF

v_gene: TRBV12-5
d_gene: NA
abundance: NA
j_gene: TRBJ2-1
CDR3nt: TGTGCTAGTGGTTTATACGTATCGCGTGGTGAGCAGTTCTTC
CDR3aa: CASGLYVSRGEQFF

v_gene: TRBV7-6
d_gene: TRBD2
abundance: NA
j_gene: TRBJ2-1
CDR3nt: TGTGCCAGCAGTCAGGGGACTAGGGCTTACAATGAGCAGTTCTTC
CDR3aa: CASSQGTRAYNEQFF

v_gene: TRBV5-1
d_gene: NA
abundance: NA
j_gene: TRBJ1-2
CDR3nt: TGCGCCAGCAGCTGGGGGACACTTGGCTACACCTTC
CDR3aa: CASSWGTLGYTF

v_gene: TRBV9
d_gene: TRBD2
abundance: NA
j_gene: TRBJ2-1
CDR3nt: TGTGCCGGCAGCCATTTTGGTGGAGCGGGAGTTTCGGAGCAGTTCTTC
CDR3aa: CAGSHFGGAGVSEQFF

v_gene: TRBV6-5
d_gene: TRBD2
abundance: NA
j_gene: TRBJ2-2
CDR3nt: TGTGCCAGCTTGGGTACTAGCGTAACCGGGGAGCTGTTTTTT
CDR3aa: CASLGTSVTGELFF

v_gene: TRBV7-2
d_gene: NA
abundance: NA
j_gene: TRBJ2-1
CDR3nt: TGTGCCAGCAGCCTAGGTCTCCTCGACCACAATGAGCAGTTCTTC
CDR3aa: CASSLGLLDHNEQFF

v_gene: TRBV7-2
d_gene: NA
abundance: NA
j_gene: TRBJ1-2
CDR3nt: TGTGCCAGCAGCAACGAAAGGGGTGGCTACACCTTC
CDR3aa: CASSNERGGYTF

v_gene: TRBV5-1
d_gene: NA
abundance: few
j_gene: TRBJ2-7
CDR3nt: TGCGCCAGCAGCTTGGGGATTGACAGGTCAACCTACGAGCAGTACTTC
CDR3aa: CASSLGIDRSTYEQYF